These 20 T cell receptor beta chains were sequenced from one sample in a study of regulatory T cells in long-lasting Graves disease. HTBI primers from iRepertoire and Arm-PCR of CDR3 regions yielded the TCR beta libraries. TCRdb processed the multiplex PCR reads anew with MiXCR; each CDR3 protein has one entry. The sample holds a few hundred thousand distinct CDR3 sequences, 20% to 25% seen once. Time point meaning: persistent/refractory GD, antithyroid drugs over 5 years with positive TRAb. RNA extracted from PBMCs served as the sequencing template. The sample consisted of peripheral blood mononuclear cells (PBMCs), taken when the disease was refractory, from a patient treated with antithyroid drugs. These TCRs come from a female donor with Graves disease.

This clonotype was recorded at least ten times. The chain joins TRBV3-1 to TRBJ2-7, with D possibly being TRBD2 (6 bases). V was pared by 7 bases and J by 2 bases, with 15 bases between. Per germline, CDR1 LGHDT and CDR2 YNNKEL (reference sequence). The CDR3 contains 14 residues. The CDR3 loop is CASTSSGSTYEQYF. In nucleotides, the CDR3 is TGTGCCAGCACATCCAGCGGGTCAACCTACGAGCAGTACTTC.

This clonotype was seen repeatedly, ten times or more. J is TRBJ2-2 and V is TRBV19; no firm D call. There are 17 residues in the CDR3. V shed 5 bases and J shed 2 bases, with 18 bases lying between them. The germline V gene encodes CDR1 LNHDA and CDR2 SQIVND (reference sequence). The CDR3 loop reads CASSVYSARRNTGELFF. In DNA form, the CDR3 reads TGTGCCAGTAGTGTATATAGTGCGAGGCGAAACACCGGGGAGCTGTTTTTT.

This clonotype was picked up a small number of times. This rearrangement joins TRBV19 to TRBJ2-5, with 8 bases matching TRBD2. Trimming removed 7 bases from V and 5 bases from J; junction bases left unmatched: 0. The CDR3 is made up of 11 amino acids. Germline CDR1 reads LNHDA; CDR2 reads SQIVND (reference sequence). CDR3 sequence (DNA): TGTGCCAGTAAGCGGGAGGAGACCCAGTACTTC. The encoded protein is CASKREETQYF.

This clonotype was counted only a few times. CDR3 sequence reads: CASSYLVSMGYTF. The CDR3 DNA sequence: TGTGCCAGCAGTTATCTTGTCTCGATGGGCTACACCTTC. This rearrangement joins TRBV6-5 to TRBJ1-2; D is unresolved. With 3 bases removed from V and 8 bases from J, the gap between germline ends came to 13 bases. Germline values: CDR1 MNHEY, CDR2 SVGAGI. This CDR3 has 13 residues.

This clonotype has a count of ten or more. The chain links TRBV2 to TRBJ2-2, with 9 positions matching TRBD2. Germline loops: CDR1 SNHLY, CDR2 FYNNEI. The trim removed 3 bases at V and 4 bases at J, leaving 9 bases unmatched. The CDR3 extends over 17 amino acids. The CDR3 region is CASSERLAGRATGELFF. CDR3 nucleotide sequence: TGTGCCAGCAGTGAGAGGCTAGCGGGAAGGGCCACCGGGGAGCTGTTTTTT.

The V gene is TRBV3-1, the J gene TRBJ2-4; possible D gene TRBD2, 6 bases. Germline values: CDR1 LGHDT, CDR2 YNNKEL (reference sequence). V lost 3 bases, J lost 0 bases, and 9 bases lay in between. CDR3 size: 15 residues. In DNA form, the CDR3 reads TGTGCCAGCAGCCACCTCGGGGGAGCCAAAAACATTCAGTACTTC. This translates into CASSHLGGAKNIQYF.

A few counts support this clonotype. The rearrangement links TRBV10-3 to TRBJ1-3, with D tentatively TRBD1 (5 bases). CDR3 length: 15 residues. V dropped 2 bases and J dropped 0 bases, with 8 bases sitting between them. The V gene's germline CDR1 is ENHRY and CDR2 SYGVKD. The CDR3 DNA is TGTGCCATCAGTGAGGACAGTCACTCTGGAAACACCATATATTTT. This sequence encodes CAISEDSHSGNTIYF.

This clonotype was seen only once. The chain employs TRBV4-1 and TRBJ1-1; possible D gene TRBD1, 6 bases. Germline V lookup: CDR1 MGHRA, CDR2 YSYEKL. CDR3 length: 15 residues. V lost 3 bases to trimming and J lost 4 bases, with 15 bases between them. The CDR3 coding sequence is TGCGCCAGCAGCCATGTCCGGGAAGGGGGCACTGAAGCTTTCTTT. It translates to CASSHVREGGTEAFF.

Ten or more counts support this clonotype. The CDR3 protein is CSAQTGAAYEQYF. CDR3 DNA sequence: TGCAGTGCCCAGACAGGCGCGGCCTACGAGCAGTACTTC. The chain uses TRBV20-1 and TRBJ2-7; D perhaps matches TRBD1 (6 bases). Trimming removed 6 bases from V and 2 bases from J, with 14 bases in between. The CDR3 covers 13 residues. The germline V gene has CDR1 DFQATT and CDR2 SNEGSKA (reference sequence).

This sequence joins TRBV27 and TRBJ2-7; D gene uncertain. This CDR3 is built from 15 residues. Germline V lookup: CDR1 MNHEY, CDR2 SMNVEV (reference sequence). V was shortened by 0 bases and J by 6 bases, with 15 bases between the two germline ends. The CDR3 bases are TGTGCCAGCAGTTTATCCGTGCTGGGCCTTGTCGAGCAGTACTTC. The encoded protein is CASSLSVLGLVEQYF.

This clonotype appeared many times. The V and J genes are TRBV28 and TRBJ2-7; no firm D call. The CDR3 is made up of 16 amino acids. Trimming removed 4 bases from V and 4 bases from J, with 20 bases in between. Per the germline V gene, CDR1 is MDHEN and CDR2 is SYDVKM. CDR3 nucleotides: TGTGCCAGCAGTTCAGCCTCAACGGGTTTACGGTACGAGCAGTACTTC. This encodes CASSSASTGLRYEQYF.

V usage is TRBV15 and J usage is TRBJ2-1; the D is unclear. V was pared by 0 bases and J by 5 bases, with 5 bases between. CDR3 size: 13 residues. Germline V gene lookup returns CDR1 LNHNV and CDR2 YYDKDF (reference sequence). For the CDR3, the DNA is TGTGCCACCAGCAGAGATGGAAACAATGAGCAGTTCTTC. Translated: CATSRDGNNEQFF.

In this sample, this clonotype turned up many times. This chain uses TRBV7-9 with TRBJ2-7; D is perhaps TRBD2 (6 bases). V was pared by 3 bases and J by 1 base, with 7 bases between. Germline CDR1 SEHNR, CDR2 FQNEAQ (reference sequence). This CDR3 comprises 13 residues. CDR3 residues: CASSLRDSYEQYF. In DNA form, the CDR3 reads TGTGCCAGCAGCTTGCGGGATTCCTACGAGCAGTACTTC.

This clonotype was seen ten or more times. The chain combines TRBV18 with TRBJ1-2, with TRBD1 matching over 8 bases. The CDR3 extends over 14 amino acids. V lost 4 bases to trimming and J lost 4 bases; unmatched junction nucleotides: 5. Germline values: CDR1 KGHSH, CDR2 LQKENI. CDR3 in DNA: TGTGCCAGCTCACGAGGACAGGGAAGCTATGGCTACACCTTC. Residues: CASSRGQGSYGYTF. The whole variable domain, filled in from reference TRBV18 and TRBJ1-2, reads NAGVMQNPRHLVRRRGQEARLRCSPMKGHSHVYWYRQLPEEGLKFMVYLQKENIIDESGMPKERFSAEFPKEGPSILRIQQVVRGDSAAYFCASSRGQGSYGYTFGSGTRLTVV.

This clonotype was observed once. V and J are TRBV11-2 and TRBJ2-7; TRBD2 matches 8 bases. J gave up 1 base and V 0 bases, and 14 bases lay outside the gene matches. The length of the CDR3 is 19 residues. Germline CDR1 is SGHAT and CDR2 is FQNNGV. Written as DNA, the CDR3 is TGTGCCAGCAGCTTAGAAAGATTTCTAGCGGGTTCCTGGTCCTACGAGCAGTACTTC. It yields the protein CASSLERFLAGSWSYEQYF.

This clonotype was seen ten or more times. This chain joins TRBV6-2 or TRBV6-3 and TRBJ1-1, with no clear D. CDR1 and CDR2 from the germline V gene are MNHEY and SVGEGT. The V and J ends lost 2 bases and 7 bases respectively, with 8 bases between them. The CDR3 totals 12 residues. DNA of the CDR3: TGTGCCAGCAGTTACCGTGCACGTGAAGCTTTCTTT. Translating it yields CASSYRAREAFF.

The chain employs TRBV5-1 and TRBJ2-7, with TRBD1 matching 10 bases. The CDR3 contains 16 residues. Trimming at V came to 3 bases and at J to 7 bases, leaving 13 bases not matched to a gene. The V gene's germline CDR1 is SGHRS and CDR2 YFSETQ. In DNA form, the CDR3 reads TGCGCCAGCAGCTCAAACCCGGGACAGGGGTCCCGGGAGCAGTACTTC. Translation: CASSSNPGQGSREQYF.

The table lists this clonotype with a few counts. This chain connects TRBV6-1 to TRBJ2-7; D perhaps matches TRBD1 (5 bases). The V gene lost 6 bases and the J gene lost 3 bases, with 12 bases spanning the gap. Germline V CDR1 and CDR2: MNHNS, SASEGT. The CDR3 is made up of 13 amino acids. CDR3 DNA: TGTGCCAGCAGGAGCAGGGTGGACTACGAGCAGTACTTC. Translating gives CASRSRVDYEQYF.

This chain joins TRBV5-1 and TRBJ1-5; the match to TRBD1 covers 8 bases. The CDR3 length is 15 residues. V lost 4 bases and J lost 4; bases outside the gene matches: 7. Germline CDR1 and CDR2: SGHRS and YFSETQ. The CDR3, as DNA: TGCGCCAGCAGCAGGGACGGGACAGGTAATCAGCCCCAGCATTTT. Protein product: CASSRDGTGNQPQHF.

V is TRBV29-1 and J is TRBJ2-2; D ambiguous. Trimming removed 1 base from V and 2 bases from J, with 5 bases in between. This CDR3 has 13 residues. Germline V gene data show CDR1 as SQVTM and CDR2 as ANQGSEA. CDR3 protein: CSVEGSNTGELFF. The CDR3, as DNA: TGCAGCGTTGAAGGCTCAAACACCGGGGAGCTGTTTTTT.